These 26 T cell receptor beta chains share one sample of origin, sequenced in a study of early T cells in non-severe SARS-CoV-2 infection. Via MiXCR, TCRdb re-called the 5' RACE reads, giving one row per CDR3 protein. The sample lists 60,000 to 85,000 distinct CDR3 sequences; 15% were seen once. The sequencing sample was made of whole blood. The receptors come from an adult who was a healthcare worker with PCR-confirmed SARS-CoV-2 infection or an uninfected control (not recorded which).

V usage is TRBV27 and J usage is TRBJ2-7; no definite D call. The CDR3 covers 13 residues. The V end was cut by 8 bases, the J end by 2 bases, with 13 bases between. The germline gives CDR1 MNHEY, CDR2 SMNVEV (reference sequence). The CDR3 protein is CASGIGVAYEQYF. The DNA for the CDR3 is TGTGCCAGCGGGATCGGCGTTGCCTACGAGCAGTACTTC.

This clonotype was observed a handful of times. The chain uses TRBV6-2 or TRBV6-3 and TRBJ2-7; 7 nucleotides align to TRBD2. CDR1 MNHEY and CDR2 SVGEGT come from the germline V gene. The CDR3 is 17 amino acids. Losses at the gene ends were 4 bases for V and 2 bases for J; bases not matched to a gene: 14. CDR3 sequence reads: CASSLPLAGEDPYEQYF. Here the CDR3 DNA reads TGTGCCAGCAGTTTACCTCTGGCGGGAGAAGACCCCTACGAGCAGTACTTC.

The chain joins TRBV9 to TRBJ1-2; D not certain. Trimming shortened V by 0 bases and J by 4 bases, and 10 bases separated the two germline ends. The germline gives CDR1 SGDLS, CDR2 YYNGEE. This CDR3 has 14 residues. The CDR3 nucleotides are TGTGCCAGCAGCGTAGGCCCAGGAAGCTATGGCTACACCTTC. Its translation: CASSVGPGSYGYTF.

In this sample, this clonotype turned up a few times. V and J are TRBV7-3 and TRBJ2-5, with no clear D. Germline V gene data show CDR1 as SGHTA and CDR2 as FQGTGA. Trimming left V 1 base short and J 2 bases short, with 8 bases between. There are 14 residues in the CDR3. As DNA, the CDR3 is TGTGCCAGCAGCTTAAATGGCGGACAAGAGACCCAGTACTTC. Translating it yields CASSLNGGQETQYF.

The V call is TRBV6-2 or TRBV6-3, the J call TRBJ1-1; D is possibly TRBD1 (6 bases). V was trimmed by 3 bases and J by 11 bases, leaving 13 bases between them. The CDR3 consists of 12 residues. Germline lookup yields CDR1 MNHEY and CDR2 SVGEGT. The CDR3: CASSYLDSNAFF. The CDR3 DNA is TGTGCCAGCAGTTATTTGGACAGTAACGCTTTCTTT.

This sequence joins TRBV6-2 or TRBV6-3 and TRBJ2-2; D is uncertain. The V end was cut by 6 bases, the J end by 3 bases, with 8 bases between. There are 13 residues in the CDR3. Germline CDR1 and CDR2: MNHEY and SVGEGT. CDR3 region: CASSQGYTGELFF. For the CDR3, the DNA is TGTGCCAGCAGCCAAGGATACACCGGGGAGCTGTTTTTT.

The rearrangement links TRBV12-3 or TRBV12-4 to TRBJ1-5; D gene ambiguous. Trimming pared 4 bases from V and 7 bases from J, leaving 8 bases between. CDR3 size: 12 residues. This CDR3 reads CASSWREQPQHF. The CDR3 region has the DNA TGTGCCAGCAGTTGGAGGGAGCAGCCCCAGCATTTT.

The gene calls are TRBV29-1 and TRBJ2-4, with TRBD1 matching 10 bases. V gave up 4 bases and J gave up 6 bases; unmatched junction bases: 12. The length of the CDR3 is 16 residues. Germline loops: CDR1 SQVTM, CDR2 ANQGSEA. The CDR3 bases are TGCAGCGTTGCTCCGGGACAGGGGACCGCGTTAAACATTCAGTACTTC. Translation gives CSVAPGQGTALNIQYF.

The chain uses TRBV7-9 and TRBJ2-1, with TRBD1 matching 9 bases. CDR1 and CDR2 from the germline V gene are SEHNR and FQNEAQ (reference sequence). This CDR3 has 16 residues. The V and J ends lost 8 bases and 6 bases, in that order; junction bases with no gene match: 14. The DNA of the CDR3 is TGTGCCAGCGGTTGGAGGGGACAGGGATTGGGCAATGAGCAGTTCTTC. Amino acid sequence: CASGWRGQGLGNEQFF.

The table lists this clonotype with many counts. The chain has TRBV7-3 and TRBJ2-7; tentatively, D is TRBD1 (7 bases). V lost 2 bases, J lost 7 bases, and 18 bases lay in between. Germline values: CDR1 SGHTA, CDR2 FQGTGA. This CDR3 contains 15 residues. In DNA, the CDR3 is TGTGCCAGCAGCTTAGACGGAGGGGGCGAGCGGGAGCAGTACTTC. It translates to CASSLDGGGEREQYF.

The V call is TRBV20-1, the J call TRBJ1-1, with TRBD1 as a possible D gene (5 bases). This CDR3 has 12 residues. V gave up 2 bases and J gave up 5 bases, with 9 bases separating them. Germline V gene data show CDR1 as DFQATT and CDR2 as SNEGSKA (reference sequence). The CDR3, as DNA: TGCAGTGCTAGACCCTGGGGGACTGAAGCTTTCTTT. Its translation is CSARPWGTEAFF.

This clonotype was counted at least ten times. The chain employs TRBV6-5 and TRBJ1-4; TRBD1 might be the D (5 bases). The CDR3 loop spans 14 amino acids. V was pared by 5 bases and J by 0 bases, with 7 bases between. Germline lookup yields CDR1 MNHEY and CDR2 SVGAGI. CDR3 sequence reads: CASSRGPTNEKLFF. For the CDR3, the DNA is TGTGCCAGCAGTAGGGGTCCAACTAATGAAAAACTGTTTTTT.

The chain recombines TRBV10-1 with TRBJ2-3; D is undetermined. CDR1 is WNHNN, CDR2 SYGVQD, per germline (reference sequence). The CDR3 has 15 amino acids. Trimming removed 0 bases from V and 4 bases from J, with 11 bases in between. This CDR3 is CASSESLREPDTQYF. In nucleotides, the CDR3 is TGCGCCAGCAGTGAGTCGTTAAGGGAACCAGATACGCAGTATTTT.

DNA of the CDR3: TGTGCCAGCAGCTTGGGACAGGGAACCTACGAGCAGTACTTC. Protein: CASSLGQGTYEQYF. The V gene is TRBV7-2, the J gene TRBJ2-7; the match to TRBD1 covers 9 bases. With V trimmed by 3 bases and J by 2 bases, 2 bases remained unmatched. CDR1 and CDR2 (germline): SGHTA, FQGNSA. CDR3 size: 14 residues.

This clonotype was seen ten or more times. The chain is built from TRBV7-2 and TRBJ1-1; D not resolved. V was pared by 4 bases and J by 7 bases, with 13 bases between. Germline CDR1 is SGHTA and CDR2 is FQGNSA. This CDR3 spans 13 amino acids. The CDR3 sequence: CASSYPLPNEAFF. CDR3 nucleotides: TGTGCCAGCAGCTATCCGCTACCTAATGAAGCTTTCTTT.

The rearrangement joins TRBV18 to TRBJ1-1; D unresolved. Germline V gives CDR1 KGHSH, CDR2 LQKENI. The CDR3 spans 14 residues. Trimming took off 2 bases at V and 0 bases at J, with 7 bases between the two ends. The chain's CDR3 is CASSPNYMNTEAFF. For the CDR3, the DNA is TGTGCCAGCTCACCAAATTACATGAACACTGAAGCTTTCTTT.

This clonotype was seen only a few times. The chain employs TRBV27 and TRBJ2-2; tentatively, D is TRBD1 or TRBD2 (5 bases each). V lost 0 bases to trimming and J lost 6 bases, with 8 bases between them. The CDR3 is 14 amino acids. CDR1 is MNHEY and CDR2 is SMNVEV in the germline V gene (reference sequence). CDR3 bases: TGTGCCAGCAGTTTATCTACGGGACCCGGGGAGCTGTTTTTT. This encodes CASSLSTGPGELFF.

This sequence joins TRBV12-3 or TRBV12-4 and TRBJ2-7; 8 positions match TRBD2. The CDR3 covers 14 residues. V shed 3 bases, J shed 4 bases, and the junction held 5 bases outside the gene matches. The CDR3 loop reads CASSFGGAKYEQYF. In nucleotides, the CDR3 is TGTGCCAGCAGTTTCGGGGGGGCTAAGTACGAGCAGTACTTC.

The V call is TRBV12-3 or TRBV12-4, the J call TRBJ2-3, with a possible D match to TRBD2 (6 bases). The V and J ends lost 4 bases and 8 bases respectively, with 10 bases between them. The CDR3 is 12 amino acids. The CDR3 reads CASSSRRGTQYF. DNA of the CDR3: TGTGCCAGCAGTTCCCGGCGGGGTACGCAGTATTTT.

The V gene is TRBV10-3, the J gene TRBJ2-5; D is tentatively TRBD1 or TRBD2 (5 bases each). Between the trimmed V and J ends, which lost 4 bases and 1 base, there was a span of 10 bases. CDR1 ENHRY and CDR2 SYGVKD come from the germline V gene. This CDR3 has 14 residues. The CDR3 region is CAISAGTIQETQYF. Here the CDR3 DNA reads TGTGCCATCAGTGCCGGGACCATCCAAGAGACCCAGTACTTC.

This chain links TRBV9 with TRBJ2-1; 8 bases are a match to TRBD2. Trimming cost V 0 bases and J 2 bases; bases outside gene matches: 4. Germline CDR1 SGDLS, CDR2 YYNGEE. The CDR3 spans 16 residues. DNA for the CDR3: TGTGCCAGCAGCGTAGGTATAGCGGGGACCTACAATGAGCAGTTCTTC. Its protein is CASSVGIAGTYNEQFF.

Ten or more counts support this clonotype. The chain joins TRBV7-9 to TRBJ1-1, with 7 positions matching TRBD1. J gave up 7 bases and V 6 bases, and 8 bases lay outside the gene matches. The CDR3 consists of 13 residues. Germline V gives CDR1 SEHNR, CDR2 FQNEAQ (reference sequence). The CDR3 DNA is TGTGCCAGCAGAGAACTCCGGGACAGTGAAGCTTTCTTT. Translating it yields CASRELRDSEAFF.

Only a few counts were recorded for this clonotype. J is TRBJ1-2 and V is TRBV4-1; D remains unclear. Germline CDR1 MGHRA, CDR2 YSYEKL. The V end lost 1 base, the J end lost 9 bases, and 12 bases lay between the germline ends. The CDR3 is made up of 13 amino acids. The DNA for the CDR3 is TGCGCCAGCAGCCAAGTAGCGGAATATAGCTACACCTTC. Encoded protein: CASSQVAEYSYTF.

This clonotype was seen only a few times. This chain joins TRBV19 and TRBJ2-7; 8 nucleotides agree with TRBD1. Trimming removed 5 bases from V and 3 bases from J; junction bases left unmatched: 3. Germline V lookup: CDR1 LNHDA, CDR2 SQIVND (reference sequence). The CDR3 spans 13 residues. The CDR3 here is CASSPGQVYEQYF. The CDR3 DNA is TGTGCCAGTAGTCCGGGACAGGTCTACGAGCAGTACTTC.

J is TRBJ2-2 and V is TRBV11-3, with D perhaps matching TRBD1 (5 bases). Germline V gene sequence: CDR1 SGHNT, CDR2 YENEEA. The CDR3 is 13 residues long. The V gene lost 0 bases and the J gene lost 7 bases, with 6 bases spanning the gap. For the CDR3, the DNA is TGTGCCAGCAGCTTAGAGGGGCTCGGGGAGCTGTTTTTT. This translates into CASSLEGLGELFF.

This clonotype was seen more than once but under ten times. This chain joins TRBV5-6 and TRBJ2-3; D may be TRBD1 (6 bases). The CDR3 has 13 amino acids. Deletions cut 4 bases from V and 6 bases from J, with 12 bases between. The germline gives CDR1 SGHDT, CDR2 YYEEEE. The chain's CDR3 is CASSTWTADTQYF. In nucleotides, the CDR3 is TGTGCCAGCAGCACCTGGACAGCGGATACGCAGTATTTT.